This T cell receptor (beta chain) comes out of a study of CD8+CD57+ T cells in acquired aplastic anemia. Study at large: 3.2 ug was the average amount of DNA from sorted CD4+ and CD8+ cells. Healthy CD8+ samples averaged around 10 million reads.

Notes on this clonotype: The antigen is undetermined.

Study results and caveats: The number of CD8+ CDR3 sequences shared by patients and controls was twenty-nine.

The study profiled TCR beta VDJ and CDR3 using genomic DNA as template. A single record per CDR3 protein comes from TCRdb applying MiXCR to the reads. This table holds under 75,000 distinct CDR3 sequences, approximately 50% found once. V gave up 2 bases and J gave up 6 bases; unmatched junction bases: 3. Germline V gene data show CDR1 as SEHNR and CDR2 as FQNEAQ (reference sequence). CDR3 size: 13 residues. The genes are TRBV7-9 and TRBJ1-1; 7 nucleotides match TRBD1. The source of this sequence is a human donor in good health, serving as a control. The sample was sorted CD4+, CD8+, or CD8+CD57+ T cells (not recorded which) from PBMCs. CDR3 amino acids: CASSLTTGAEAFF. The DNA of the CDR3 is TGTGCCAGCAGCTTAACAACAGGGGCTGAAGCTTTCTTT.